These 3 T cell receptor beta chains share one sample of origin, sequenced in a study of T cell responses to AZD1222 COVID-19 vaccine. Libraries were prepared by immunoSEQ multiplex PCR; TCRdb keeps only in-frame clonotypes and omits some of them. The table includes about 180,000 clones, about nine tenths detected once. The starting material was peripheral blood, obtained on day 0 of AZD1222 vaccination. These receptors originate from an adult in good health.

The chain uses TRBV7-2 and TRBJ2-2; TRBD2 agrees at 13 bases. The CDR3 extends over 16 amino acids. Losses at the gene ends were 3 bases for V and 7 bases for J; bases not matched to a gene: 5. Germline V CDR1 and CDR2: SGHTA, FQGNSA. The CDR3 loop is CASSFWTSGGGGELFF. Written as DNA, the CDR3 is TGTGCCAGCAGCTTCTGGACTAGCGGGGGAGGCGGGGAGCTGTTTTTT.

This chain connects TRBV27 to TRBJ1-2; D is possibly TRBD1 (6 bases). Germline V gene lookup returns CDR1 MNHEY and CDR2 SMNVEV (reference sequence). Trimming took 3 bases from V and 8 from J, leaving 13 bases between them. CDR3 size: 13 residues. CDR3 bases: TGTGCCAGCAGTTTCCGGGACACAAGGGGCTACACCTTC. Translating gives CASSFRDTRGYTF.

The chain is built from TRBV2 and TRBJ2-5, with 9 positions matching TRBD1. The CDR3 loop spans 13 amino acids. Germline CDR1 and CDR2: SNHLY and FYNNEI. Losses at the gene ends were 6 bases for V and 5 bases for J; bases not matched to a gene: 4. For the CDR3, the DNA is TGTGCCAGCAGCCACAGGGGGCTGGAGACCCAGTACTTC. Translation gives CASSHRGLETQYF.